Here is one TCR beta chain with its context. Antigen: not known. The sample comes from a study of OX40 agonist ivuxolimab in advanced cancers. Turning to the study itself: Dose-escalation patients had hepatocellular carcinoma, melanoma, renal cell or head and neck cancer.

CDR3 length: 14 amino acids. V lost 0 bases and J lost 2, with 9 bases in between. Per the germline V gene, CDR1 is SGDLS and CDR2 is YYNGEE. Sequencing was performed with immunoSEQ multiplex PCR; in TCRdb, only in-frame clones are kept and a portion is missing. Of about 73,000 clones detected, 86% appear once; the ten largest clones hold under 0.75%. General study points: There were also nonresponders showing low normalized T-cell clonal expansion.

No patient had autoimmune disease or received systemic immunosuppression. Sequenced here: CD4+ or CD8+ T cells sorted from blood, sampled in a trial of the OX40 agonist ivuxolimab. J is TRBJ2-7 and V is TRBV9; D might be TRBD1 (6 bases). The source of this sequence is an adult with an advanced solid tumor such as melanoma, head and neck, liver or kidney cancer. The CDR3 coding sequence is TGTGCCAGCAGCGTAGGCAGGGGTACCTACGAGCAGTACTTC. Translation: CASSVGRGTYEQYF. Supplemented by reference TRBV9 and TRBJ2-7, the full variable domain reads DSGVTQTPKHLITATGQRVTLRCSPRSGDLSVYWYQQSLDQGLQFLIQYYNGEERAKGNILERFSAQQFPDLHSELNLSSLELGDSALYFCASSVGRGTYEQYFGPGTRLTVT.